These 2 T cell receptor beta chains were all obtained from the same sample, sequenced in a study of T cell responses to AZD1222 COVID-19 vaccine. Using immunoSEQ multiplex PCR, the repertoire was profiled, and TCRdb retains in-frame clones only, with some absent. Among approximately 90,000 clones listed, roughly 90% were seen once. This specimen was peripheral blood, taken on day 0 of AZD1222 vaccination. The receptors originated from an adult in good health.

The chain joins TRBV6-2 or TRBV6-3 to TRBJ1-2; D uncertain. This CDR3 has 14 residues. Germline CDR1 is MNHEY and CDR2 is SVGEGT. Trimming left V 6 bases short and J 5 bases short, with 16 bases between. In DNA form, the CDR3 reads TGTGCCAGCAGCACGCCGCGGGATCGGTATGGCTACACCTTC. Translated, it gives CASSTPRDRYGYTF.

The chain is built from TRBV7-8 and TRBJ1-6; D uncertain. This CDR3 is 16 amino acids long. Germline V lookup: CDR1 SGHVS, CDR2 FQNEAQ. Trimming took off 4 bases at V and 0 bases at J, with 10 bases between the two ends. The CDR3 nucleotides are TGTGCCAGCAGCTCCGGCCCCAGCTCCTATAATTCACCCCTCCACTTT. It encodes CASSSGPSSYNSPLHF.